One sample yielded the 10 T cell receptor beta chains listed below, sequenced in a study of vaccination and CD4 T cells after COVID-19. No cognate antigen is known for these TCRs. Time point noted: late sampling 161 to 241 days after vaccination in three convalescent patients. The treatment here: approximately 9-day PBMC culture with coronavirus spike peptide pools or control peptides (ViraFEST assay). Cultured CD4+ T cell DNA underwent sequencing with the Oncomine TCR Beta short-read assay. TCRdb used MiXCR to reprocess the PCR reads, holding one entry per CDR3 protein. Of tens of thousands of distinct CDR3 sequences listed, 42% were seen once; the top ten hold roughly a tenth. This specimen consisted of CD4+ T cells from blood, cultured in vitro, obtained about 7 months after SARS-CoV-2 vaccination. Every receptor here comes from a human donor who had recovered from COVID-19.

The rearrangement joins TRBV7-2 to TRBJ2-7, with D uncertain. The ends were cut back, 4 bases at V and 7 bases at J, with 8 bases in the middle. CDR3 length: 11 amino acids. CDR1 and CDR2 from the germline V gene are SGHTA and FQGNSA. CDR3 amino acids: CASSSLGEQYF. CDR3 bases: TGTGCCAGCAGCTCCCTGGGGGAGCAGTACTTC.

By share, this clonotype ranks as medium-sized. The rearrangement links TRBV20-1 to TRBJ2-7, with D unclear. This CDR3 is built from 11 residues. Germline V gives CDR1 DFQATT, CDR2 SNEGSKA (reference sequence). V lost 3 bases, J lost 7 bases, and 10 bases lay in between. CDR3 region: CSASSSREQYF. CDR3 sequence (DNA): TGCAGTGCTAGTTCCAGTAGAGAGCAGTACTTC.

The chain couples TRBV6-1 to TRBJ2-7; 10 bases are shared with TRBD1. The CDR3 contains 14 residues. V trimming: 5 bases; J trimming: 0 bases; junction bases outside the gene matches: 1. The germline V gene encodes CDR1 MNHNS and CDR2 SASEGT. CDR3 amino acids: CASSRQGASYEQYF. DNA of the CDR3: TGTGCCAGCAGTCGACAGGGGGCCTCCTACGAGCAGTACTTC.

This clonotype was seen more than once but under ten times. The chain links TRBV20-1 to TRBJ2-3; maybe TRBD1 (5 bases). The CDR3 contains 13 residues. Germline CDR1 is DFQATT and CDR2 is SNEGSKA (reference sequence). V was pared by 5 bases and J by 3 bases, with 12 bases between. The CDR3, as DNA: TGCAGTGCTCCCTGGGGCCTAACAGATACGCAGTATTTT. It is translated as CSAPWGLTDTQYF.

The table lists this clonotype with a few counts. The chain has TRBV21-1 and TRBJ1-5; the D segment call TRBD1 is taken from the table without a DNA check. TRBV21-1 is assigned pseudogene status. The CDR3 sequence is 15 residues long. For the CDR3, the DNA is TGTGCCAGCAGCAAATGTGGGGGCGAGGATCAGCCCCAGCATTTT. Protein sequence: CASSKCGGEDQPQHF.

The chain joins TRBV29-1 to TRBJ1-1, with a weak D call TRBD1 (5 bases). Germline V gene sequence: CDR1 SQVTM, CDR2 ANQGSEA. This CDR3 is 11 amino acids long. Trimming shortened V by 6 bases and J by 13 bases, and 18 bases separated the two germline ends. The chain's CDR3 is CSVGDRGKDFF. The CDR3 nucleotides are TGCAGCGTGGGGGATCGGGGGAAGGATTTCTTT.

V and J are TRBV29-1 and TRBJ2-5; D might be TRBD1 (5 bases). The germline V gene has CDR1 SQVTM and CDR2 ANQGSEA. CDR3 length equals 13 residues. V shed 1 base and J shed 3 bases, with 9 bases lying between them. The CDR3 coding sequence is TGCAGCGTTGAAGGGGGCTGGGAAGAGACCCAGTACTTC. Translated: CSVEGGWEETQYF.

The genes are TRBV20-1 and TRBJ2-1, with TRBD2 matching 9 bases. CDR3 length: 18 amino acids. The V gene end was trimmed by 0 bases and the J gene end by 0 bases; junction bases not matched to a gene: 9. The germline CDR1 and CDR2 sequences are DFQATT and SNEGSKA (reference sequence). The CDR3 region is CSARDGLAGMSSYNEQFF. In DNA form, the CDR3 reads TGCAGTGCTAGAGATGGTCTAGCGGGGATGAGCTCCTACAATGAGCAGTTCTTC.

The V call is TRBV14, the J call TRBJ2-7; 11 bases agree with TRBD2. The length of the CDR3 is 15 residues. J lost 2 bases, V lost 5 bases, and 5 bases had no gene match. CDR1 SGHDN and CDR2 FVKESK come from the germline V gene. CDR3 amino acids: CASSAALAGAYEQYF. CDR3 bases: TGTGCCAGCAGCGCCGCACTAGCGGGAGCCTACGAGCAGTACTTC.

CDR3 bases: TGTGCCAGTAGTAACACGAGGGATGAGCAGTTCTTC. Amino acids: CASSNTRDEQFF. The chain has TRBV19 and TRBJ2-1, with D possibly being TRBD2 (5 bases). The germline gives CDR1 LNHDA, CDR2 SQIVND (reference sequence). The CDR3 covers 12 residues. Trimming took 4 bases from V and 8 from J, leaving 9 bases between them. Filled out from reference TRBV19 and TRBJ2-1, the complete variable domain reads DGGITQSPKYLFRKEGQNVTLSCEQNLNHDAMYWYRQDPGQGLRLIYYSQIVNDFQKGDIAEGYSVSREKKESFPLTVTSAQKNPTAFYLCASSNTRDEQFFGPGTRLTVL.